The clone carrying this TCR beta chain was seen only a few times. This record comes from a study of type 1 regulatory T cells. Trimming shortened V by 0 bases and J by 9 bases, and 18 bases separated the two germline ends. Germline V gene data show CDR1 as DFQATT and CDR2 as SNEGSKA (reference sequence). This CDR3 has 15 amino acids. One entry per CDR3 protein, called by TCRdb with MiXCR from the reads. The sample consists of some 90,000 distinct CDR3 sequences, around 30% of them appearing once. The sequence was obtained from a human donor in good health. Sequencing was carried out using CD4+ T cells, either the whole sample or a sorted fraction (not recorded which). The J gene is TRBJ2-4, the V gene TRBV20-1; D gene uncertain. In DNA form, the CDR3 reads TGCAGTGCTAGAGATAGTGGGATGCCCCACGTCATTCAGTACTTC. The encoded protein is CSARDSGMPHVIQYF.